One sample yielded the 3 T cell receptor beta chains listed below, sequenced in a study of blood T cell repertoires in COVID-19. Generated by immunoSEQ multiplex PCR, the TCRdb table keeps only in-frame clones and is missing some. The sample lists some 240,000 clones, roughly 87% occurring once. What was sequenced was peripheral blood. These receptor sequences come from a man aged 55 to 70 who had recovered from COVID-19.

The V and J genes are TRBV6-5 and TRBJ1-1, with D maybe TRBD1 (6 bases). This CDR3 is 14 amino acids long. Germline CDR1 MNHEY, CDR2 SVGAGI. V gave up 6 bases and J gave up 4 bases, with 15 bases separating them. The DNA of the CDR3 is TGTGCCAGCAGGCGATTTGGGGGCGGCACTGAAGCTTTCTTT. Translation gives CASRRFGGGTEAFF.

The rearrangement links TRBV4-1 to TRBJ1-6; D is perhaps TRBD1 (5 bases). The CDR3 has 19 amino acids. V dropped 4 bases and J dropped 5 bases, with 24 bases sitting between them. The V gene's germline CDR1 is MGHRA and CDR2 YSYEKL. The CDR3 loop is CASSRLSTRARGDNSPLHF. CDR3 bases: TGCGCCAGCAGCCGGTTGTCTACCAGGGCCCGGGGGGATAATTCACCCCTCCACTTT.

J is TRBJ2-3 and V is TRBV2, with D perhaps matching TRBD2 (6 bases). Trimming removed 5 bases from V and 2 bases from J, with 8 bases in between. Per germline, CDR1 SNHLY and CDR2 FYNNEI. The length of the CDR3 is 13 residues. The CDR3 sequence is CASSRDFTDTQYF. For the CDR3, the DNA is TGTGCCAGCAGTCGGGACTTCACAGATACGCAGTATTTT.